The 32 T cell receptor beta chains listed next were all sequenced from one sample in a study of cytomegalovirus exposure and HLA in healthy donors. In the PCR, 60 Vbeta and 13 Jbeta primers were used. Clones were read by immunoSEQ multiplex PCR, and TCRdb kept only the in-frame ones, dropping some. The sample has 70,000 to 95,000 clones; just under 85% are singletons. The sample consisted of PBMCs. These TCRs come from a woman aged 18-29 years in good health and CMV-seropositive.

The table lists this clone with a count of one. The chain uses TRBV7-9 and TRBJ1-6, with D unclear. V was trimmed by 4 bases and J by 7 bases, leaving 8 bases between them. Per the germline V gene, CDR1 is SEHNR and CDR2 is FQNEAQ (reference sequence). There are 13 residues in the CDR3. CDR3 in amino acids: CASSSGLNSPLHF. The CDR3, as DNA: TGTGCCAGCAGCTCCGGACTGAATTCACCCCTCCACTTT.

V gene TRBV7-8 combines with J gene TRBJ1-6; TRBD1 matches 9 bases. Per germline, CDR1 SGHVS and CDR2 FQNEAQ. The J segment lost 9 bases and the V segment lost 4 bases, leaving 4 bases of the junction unmatched. This CDR3 comprises 14 residues. The CDR3 DNA sequence: TGTGCCAGCAGCTGGACAGGGGAGCTTTCACCCCTCCACTTT. It encodes CASSWTGELSPLHF.

V is TRBV10-2 and J is TRBJ2-7; no clear D. V was pared by 5 bases and J by 3 bases, with 5 bases between. Germline V gives CDR1 WSHSY, CDR2 SAAADI. The CDR3 sequence is 11 residues long. The CDR3 spells CASSPHYEQYF. CDR3 DNA: TGCGCCAGCAGTCCCCACTACGAGCAGTACTTC.

This clone was counted only a few times. The rearrangement uses TRBV14 and TRBJ2-3; no clear D gene. Looked up from germline, CDR1 is SGHDN and CDR2 is FVKESK. This CDR3 contains 13 residues. V shed 4 bases and J shed 3 bases, with 8 bases lying between them. The CDR3 bases are TGTGCCAGCAGCCCTACCCGGACAGATACGCAGTATTTT. Translated: CASSPTRTDTQYF.

V is TRBV7-9 and J is TRBJ1-2; D gene ambiguous. From germline, CDR1 is SEHNR and CDR2 FQNEAQ (reference sequence). The CDR3 has 16 residues. The V end was cut by 1 base, the J end by 4 bases, with 16 bases between. CDR3 coding DNA: TGTGCCAGCAGCTTAGTTCGAACCAACTTTTTCTATGGCTACACCTTC. This translates into CASSLVRTNFFYGYTF.

This chain joins TRBV27 and TRBJ2-3; TRBD2 matches 11 bases. After removal of 5 bases from V and 9 bases from J, the junction contained 16 bases not matched to a gene. The length of the CDR3 is 17 residues. Per germline, CDR1 MNHEY and CDR2 SMNVEV (reference sequence). This CDR3 reads CASSISRLAGLLETQYF. In DNA form, the CDR3 reads TGTGCCAGCAGTATCAGCCGACTAGCGGGATTGCTCGAGACGCAGTATTTT.

The chain couples TRBV11-2 to TRBJ2-2, with TRBD1 as a possible D gene (5 bases). Germline loops: CDR1 SGHAT, CDR2 FQNNGV. This CDR3 is built from 18 residues. The V end lost 5 bases, the J end lost 3 bases, and 22 bases lay between the germline ends. In DNA form, the CDR3 reads TGTGCCAGCAGCCGAAGCACCAGGGTGAGAAAGGACACCGGGGAGCTGTTTTTT. Its protein product is CASSRSTRVRKDTGELFF.

The chain links TRBV6-1 to TRBJ1-2; 7 positions agree with TRBD1. In germline, CDR1 is MNHNS, CDR2 SASEGT. The CDR3 is 14 residues long. V lost 4 bases and J lost 2; bases outside the gene matches: 4. The CDR3 DNA sequence: TGTGCCAGCAGTGTGGAGGGGGCCAACTATGGCTACACCTTC. Protein product: CASSVEGANYGYTF.

The V call is TRBV4-1, the J call TRBJ1-2, with 7 bases aligning to TRBD1. Germline CDR1 is MGHRA and CDR2 is YSYEKL. V was pared by 1 base and J by 4 bases, with 6 bases of the junction left unmatched. The CDR3 totals 15 residues. The DNA of the CDR3 is TGCGCCAGCAGCCAAGCAGGGGGTCGAAGCTATGGCTACACCTTC. This sequence encodes CASSQAGGRSYGYTF.

The rearrangement uses TRBV29-1 and TRBJ2-5; a weak D match, TRBD2 (6 bases). V was cut by 8 bases and J by 5 bases, with 15 bases left in between. Germline V gene data show CDR1 as SQVTM and CDR2 as ANQGSEA. This CDR3 contains 12 residues. This CDR3 reads CSISAGLETQYF. The CDR3 DNA reads TGCAGCATCTCGGCGGGGTTGGAGACCCAGTACTTC.

This clone was observed a single time. The chain recombines TRBV2 with TRBJ1-5; unclear D gene. Germline CDR1 and CDR2: SNHLY and FYNNEI. Trimming shortened V by 7 bases and J by 3 bases, and 10 bases separated the two germline ends. This CDR3 is built from 13 residues. CDR3 in DNA: TGTGCCAGCAAGGTTGGACTCAATCAGCCCCAGCATTTT. This sequence encodes CASKVGLNQPQHF.

This clone appeared once. The CDR3 sequence is CASSEVQGNYGYTF. CDR3 nucleotide sequence: TGTGCCAGCAGTGAAGTACAGGGGAACTATGGCTACACCTTC. The chain employs TRBV6-1 and TRBJ1-2; 7 bases agree with TRBD1. This CDR3 has 14 amino acids. The trim removed 1 base at V and 2 bases at J, leaving 1 base unmatched. The V gene's germline CDR1 is MNHNS and CDR2 SASEGT.

This chain links TRBV27 with TRBJ1-2; 8 nucleotides match TRBD1. This CDR3 region has 16 residues. The germline CDR1 and CDR2 sequences are MNHEY and SMNVEV (reference sequence). V was pared by 5 bases and J by 8 bases, with 16 bases of the junction left unmatched. The chain's CDR3 is CASSQKDRVVPYGYTF. Here the CDR3 DNA reads TGTGCCAGCAGTCAAAAGGACAGGGTTGTGCCTTACGGCTACACCTTC.

V and J are TRBV30 and TRBJ1-1; possibly TRBD1 for D (6 bases). The germline V gene has CDR1 GTSNPN and CDR2 SVGIG (reference sequence). V lost 4 bases, J lost 4 bases, and 16 bases lay in between. The CDR3 is 14 residues long. This chain's CDR3 is CAWNGGAGVTEAFF. CDR3 bases: TGTGCCTGGAATGGGGGCGCCGGGGTCACTGAAGCTTTCTTT.

The chain has TRBV30 and TRBJ2-7, with 11 bases identical to TRBD2. V lost 1 base and J lost 3; bases outside the gene matches: 11. CDR3 length: 17 amino acids. Germline V gives CDR1 GTSNPN, CDR2 SVGIG (reference sequence). The DNA for the CDR3 is TGTGCCTGGAGTGCCCCCCACCCTCTAGCGGGAGGCTACGAGCAGTACTTC. It translates to CAWSAPHPLAGGYEQYF.

The genes are TRBV5-1 and TRBJ2-6; the D is unclear. The germline V gene encodes CDR1 SGHRS and CDR2 YFSETQ. This CDR3 contains 17 residues. V lost 1 base to trimming and J lost 0 bases, with 11 bases between them. The CDR3 loop is CASSLLVPLSGANVLTF. The CDR3 DNA sequence: TGCGCCAGCAGCTTGTTAGTGCCCCTCTCTGGGGCCAACGTCCTGACTTTC. Drawing the rest from reference TRBV5-1 and TRBJ2-6, the complete variable domain is KAGVTQTPRYLIKTRGQQVTLSCSPISGHRSVSWYQQTPGQGLQFLFEYFSETQRNKGNFPGRFSGRQFSNSRSEMNVSTLELGDSALYLCASSLLVPLSGANVLTFGAGSRLTVL.

CDR3 sequence: CASSLAGTYGVMNTEAFF. The CDR3, as DNA: TGTGCCAGCAGCTTGGCAGGGACATACGGTGTCATGAACACTGAAGCTTTCTTT. The V and J genes are TRBV5-4 and TRBJ1-1, with D possibly TRBD1 on 6 matching bases. The CDR3 is 18 residues long. In germline, CDR1 is SGHNT, CDR2 YYREEE (reference sequence). Trimming pared 0 bases from V and 0 bases from J, leaving 18 bases between.

This clone is a singleton in its sample. The V gene is TRBV5-8, the J gene TRBJ1-4; D is unclear. The CDR3 runs 14 residues. Trimming removed 8 bases at V and 2 bases at J, with 13 bases between. Germline CDR1 and CDR2: SGHTS and YDEGEE. CDR3 nucleotide sequence: TGTGCCAGTAGATTAAAGCCCACTAATGAAAAACTGTTTTTT. This codes for CASRLKPTNEKLFF.

CDR3 amino acids: CASSPASSGIFQETQYF. CDR3 bases: TGCGCCAGCAGCCCGGCGTCTAGCGGGATATTTCAAGAGACCCAGTACTTC. The J gene is TRBJ2-5, the V gene TRBV5-1, with TRBD2 matching over 9 bases. The trim removed 4 bases at V and 2 bases at J, leaving 12 bases unmatched. The germline gives CDR1 SGHRS, CDR2 YFSETQ. This CDR3 is 17 amino acids long.

This rearrangement joins TRBV6-5 to TRBJ2-5; TRBD2 agrees at 8 bases. The CDR3 has 16 amino acids. From germline, CDR1 is MNHEY and CDR2 SVGAGI. The junction had 9 bases not matched to a gene; V was cut back by 2 bases and J by 4 bases. CDR3 coding DNA: TGTGCCAGCAGTTACACCGGGACTAGTAGGGTAGAGACCCAGTACTTC. It yields the protein CASSYTGTSRVETQYF.

CDR3 amino acids: CASSLGDGGGYGYTF. The CDR3, as DNA: TGCGCCAGCAGCTTGGGTGATGGAGGAGGCTATGGCTACACCTTC. The chain joins TRBV5-1 to TRBJ1-2; D is unresolved. CDR1 is SGHRS and CDR2 is YFSETQ in the germline V gene. The ends were cut back, 0 bases at V and 4 bases at J, with 13 bases in the middle. The CDR3 has 15 amino acids.

The chain has TRBV9 and TRBJ2-3, with 9 bases fitting TRBD2. Looked up from germline, CDR1 is SGDLS and CDR2 is YYNGEE. This CDR3 spans 16 amino acids. V trimming: 4 bases; J trimming: 3 bases; junction bases outside the gene matches: 9. The CDR3 spells CASSLVAGVGTDTQYF. Here the CDR3 DNA reads TGTGCCAGCAGCTTGGTAGCGGGAGTGGGAACAGATACGCAGTATTTT.

The chain has TRBV6-5 and TRBJ1-1; D call uncertain. V gave up 2 bases and J gave up 7 bases, with 8 bases separating them. The CDR3 is made up of 12 amino acids. Germline V gene sequence: CDR1 MNHEY, CDR2 SVGAGI. In DNA, the CDR3 is TGTGCCAGCAGTTACCGGGGTGATGAAGCTTTCTTT. Translating it yields CASSYRGDEAFF.

This sequence joins TRBV7-8 and TRBJ1-1; D is possibly TRBD1 (6 bases). In germline, CDR1 is SGHVS, CDR2 FQNEAQ. V shed 4 bases and J shed 3 bases, with 12 bases lying between them. CDR3 size: 14 residues. The CDR3 DNA follows: TGTGCCAGCAGCTCCTCTCAGGGGCACACTGAAGCTTTCTTT. Its translation is CASSSSQGHTEAFF.

J is TRBJ2-1 and V is TRBV11-3; D ambiguous. Germline CDR1 is SGHNT and CDR2 is YENEEA. Trimming took off 4 bases at V and 10 bases at J, with 14 bases between the two ends. This CDR3 spans 13 amino acids. CDR3 DNA sequence: TGTGCCAGCAGCTCTTCCTACTGGGCCGAGCAGTTCTTC. This translates into CASSSSYWAEQFF.

The genes are TRBV2 and TRBJ2-3; 11 bases are a match to TRBD1. Germline assignment: CDR1 SNHLY and CDR2 FYNNEI. The trim removed 5 bases at V and 6 bases at J, leaving 7 bases unmatched. This CDR3 has 15 residues. The CDR3 spells CASSRDRGMFDTQYF. Written as DNA, the CDR3 is TGTGCCAGCAGTAGGGACAGGGGGATGTTTGATACGCAGTATTTT.

This rearrangement joins TRBV28 to TRBJ1-4; D is uncertain. The CDR3 spans 14 residues. Germline values: CDR1 MDHEN, CDR2 SYDVKM. The V end was cut by 7 bases, the J end by 2 bases, with 11 bases between. The CDR3 nucleotides are TGTGCCAGCAATGAGGAAAGGACTAATGAAAAACTGTTTTTT. Protein sequence: CASNEERTNEKLFF. The complete variable domain, with remaining parts taken from reference TRBV28 and TRBJ1-4, reads DVKVTQSSRYLVKRTGEKVFLECVQDMDHENMFWYRQDPGLGLRLIYFSYDVKMKEKGDIPEGYSVSREKKERFSLILESASTNQTSMYLCASNEERTNEKLFFGSGTQLSVL.

This chain uses TRBV6-1 with TRBJ2-7, with D unclear. The CDR3 runs 14 residues. The V end lost 2 bases, the J end lost 0 bases, and 8 bases lay between the germline ends. Germline CDR1 reads MNHNS; CDR2 reads SASEGT. The CDR3 DNA reads TGTGCCAGCAGTGAATCGCGCCTCTCCTACGAGCAGTACTTC. It yields the protein CASSESRLSYEQYF.

The V and J genes are TRBV6-1 and TRBJ1-1, with D maybe TRBD1 (5 bases). The CDR3 extends over 13 amino acids. CDR1 and CDR2 from the germline V gene are MNHNS and SASEGT. Trimming stripped 2 bases from V and 4 bases from J, with 8 bases between. The CDR3 sequence is CASSELGGTEAFF. The CDR3 DNA sequence: TGTGCCAGCAGTGAACTGGGGGGCACTGAAGCTTTCTTT.

The CDR3 here is CASSSGRFSYEQYF. The CDR3, as DNA: TGTGCCAGCAGTTCAGGAAGGTTCTCCTACGAGCAGTACTTC. The V call is TRBV28, the J call TRBJ2-7; D not resolved. Germline loops: CDR1 MDHEN, CDR2 SYDVKM. The length of the CDR3 is 14 residues. Trimming removed 4 bases from V and 0 bases from J, with 10 bases in between. Using reference TRBV28 and TRBJ2-7 for the parts outside the CDR3, the full variable domain is DVKVTQSSRYLVKRTGEKVFLECVQDMDHENMFWYRQDPGLGLRLIYFSYDVKMKEKGDIPEGYSVSREKKERFSLILESASTNQTSMYLCASSSGRFSYEQYFGPGTRLTVT.

The chain couples TRBV19 to TRBJ1-5, with D tentatively TRBD1 (5 bases). Deletions cut 3 bases from V and 5 bases from J, with 11 bases between. Germline loops: CDR1 LNHDA, CDR2 SQIVND (reference sequence). CDR3 length equals 14 residues. The CDR3 region has the DNA TGTGCCAGTAGTATTCAGGGAACCGATCAGCCCCAGCATTTT. Translating it yields CASSIQGTDQPQHF.

The chain uses TRBV4-1 and TRBJ2-5; possible D gene TRBD1, 6 bases. Per germline, CDR1 MGHRA and CDR2 YSYEKL. The CDR3 is made up of 16 amino acids. V was trimmed by 0 bases and J by 5 bases, leaving 16 bases between them. The CDR3 here is CASSQEAGESSETQYF. DNA of the CDR3: TGCGCCAGCAGCCAAGAGGCAGGGGAATCAAGTGAGACCCAGTACTTC.